A single sample is the source of the 5 T cell receptor beta chains below, sequenced in a study of STAT3 mutations in large granular lymphocyte leukemia. Whole-study findings and limits: Every T-cell large granular lymphocyte leukemia patient had at least one immunodominant TCR beta clonotype.

Their specific antigens are unknown. Sequencing used immunoSEQ multiplex PCR; TCRdb keeps in-frame clones, though not all of them. The sample has roughly 14,000 clones, around nine tenths seen once; the top ten hold approximately 31%. The specimen was peripheral blood mononuclear cells. All receptors derive from a man aged 35 to 55 with T-cell large granular lymphocyte leukemia. Some clones in this sample may be carry-over from other donors' samples.

V usage is TRBV6-1 and J usage is TRBJ2-1; 12 nucleotides line up with TRBD2. The CDR3 runs to 18 residues. V was pared by 2 bases and J by 8 bases, with 13 bases of the junction left unmatched. Germline assignment: CDR1 MNHNS and CDR2 SASEGT. CDR3 sequence reads: CASSELPTLAGGWDEQFF. The CDR3 DNA is TGTGCCAGCAGTGAACTCCCCACCCTAGCGGGGGGGTGGGATGAGCAGTTCTTC.

The V and J genes are TRBV9 and TRBJ1-2, with 8 bases matching TRBD1. The V segment lost 3 bases and the J segment 1 base; nucleotides outside the gene matches: 5. Germline V gene data show CDR1 as SGDLS and CDR2 as YYNGEE. This CDR3 has 15 amino acids. The CDR3 region is CASSEGQGNNYGYTF. CDR3 in DNA: TGTGCCAGCAGCGAAGGACAGGGAAATAACTATGGCTACACCTTC.

This clone was observed once. The rearrangement joins TRBV7-9 to TRBJ1-2; D is possibly TRBD1 (5 bases). V lost 2 bases, J lost 4 bases, and 20 bases lay in between. The germline gives CDR1 SEHNR, CDR2 FQNEAQ (reference sequence). This CDR3 spans 17 amino acids. The CDR3 nucleotides read TGTGCCAGCAGCTTACAGGGAGGATTGGGTATGGGCTATGGCTACACCTTC. This gives the protein CASSLQGGLGMGYGYTF.

The chain employs TRBV7-2 and TRBJ2-5; 11 nucleotides match TRBD2. With V trimmed by 4 bases and J by 2 bases, 6 bases remained unmatched. Germline assignment: CDR1 SGHTA and CDR2 FQGNSA. The CDR3 covers 16 residues. CDR3 sequence: CASSSRRTSGQETQYF. The CDR3 coding sequence is TGTGCCAGCAGCTCGCGACGGACTAGCGGGCAAGAGACCCAGTACTTC.

J is TRBJ1-5 and V is TRBV30, with TRBD1 as a possible D gene (5 bases). Germline lookup yields CDR1 GTSNPN and CDR2 SVGIG (reference sequence). V lost 0 bases and J 7 bases, leaving 10 bases between the germline ends. The CDR3 extends over 13 amino acids. The CDR3 DNA follows: TGTGCCTGGAGTGTACGCGGGGGACAGCCCCAGCATTTT. Its protein product is CAWSVRGGQPQHF.